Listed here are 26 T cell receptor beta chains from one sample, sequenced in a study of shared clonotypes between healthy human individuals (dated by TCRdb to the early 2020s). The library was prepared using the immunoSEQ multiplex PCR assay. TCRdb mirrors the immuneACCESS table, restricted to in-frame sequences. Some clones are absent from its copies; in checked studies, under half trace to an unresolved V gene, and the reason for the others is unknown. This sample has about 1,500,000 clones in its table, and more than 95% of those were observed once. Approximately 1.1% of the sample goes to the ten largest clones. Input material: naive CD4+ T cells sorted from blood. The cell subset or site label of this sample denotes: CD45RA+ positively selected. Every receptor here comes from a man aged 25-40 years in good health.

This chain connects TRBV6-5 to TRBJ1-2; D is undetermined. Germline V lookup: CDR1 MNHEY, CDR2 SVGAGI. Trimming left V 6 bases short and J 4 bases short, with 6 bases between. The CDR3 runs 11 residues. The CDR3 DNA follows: TGTGCCAGCAGGGACGTCTATGGCTACACCTTC. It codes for CASRDVYGYTF.

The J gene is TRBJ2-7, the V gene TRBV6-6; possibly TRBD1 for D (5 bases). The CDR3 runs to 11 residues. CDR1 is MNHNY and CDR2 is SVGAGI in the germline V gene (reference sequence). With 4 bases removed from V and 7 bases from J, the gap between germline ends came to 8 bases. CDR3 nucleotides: TGTGCCAGCAGTTCCAGGGAAGAGCAGTACTTC. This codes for CASSSREEQYF.

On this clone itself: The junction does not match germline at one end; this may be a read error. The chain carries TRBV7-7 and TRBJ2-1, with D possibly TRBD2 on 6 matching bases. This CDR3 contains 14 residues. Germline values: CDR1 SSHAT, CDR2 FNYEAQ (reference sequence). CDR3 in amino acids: CASSLSLAINEQFF. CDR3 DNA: TGTGCTAGCAGCTTATCACTAGCAATCAATGAGCAGTTCTTC. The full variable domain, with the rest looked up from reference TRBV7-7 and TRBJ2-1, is GAGVSQSPRYKVTKRGQDVTLRCDPISSHATLYWYQQALGQGPEFLTYFNYEAQPDKSGLPSDRFSAERPEGSISTLTIQRTEQRDSAMYRCASSLSLAINEQFFGPGTRLTVL.

This chain's CDR3 is CASGTSGSYNEQFF. The CDR3 nucleotides are TGTGCCAGCGGTACTAGCGGGAGTTACAATGAGCAGTTCTTC. The chain has TRBV19 and TRBJ2-1; 11 bases are shared with TRBD2. This CDR3 comprises 14 residues. Per germline, CDR1 LNHDA and CDR2 SQIVND (reference sequence). V was clipped by 9 bases and J by 4 bases; unmatched bases: 5.

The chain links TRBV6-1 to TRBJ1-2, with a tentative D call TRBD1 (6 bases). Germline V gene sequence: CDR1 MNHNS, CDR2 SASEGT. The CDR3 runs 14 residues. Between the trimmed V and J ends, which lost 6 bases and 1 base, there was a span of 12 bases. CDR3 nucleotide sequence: TGTGCCAGCAGCGGGACCAGGGGTAACTATGGCTACACCTTC. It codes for CASSGTRGNYGYTF.

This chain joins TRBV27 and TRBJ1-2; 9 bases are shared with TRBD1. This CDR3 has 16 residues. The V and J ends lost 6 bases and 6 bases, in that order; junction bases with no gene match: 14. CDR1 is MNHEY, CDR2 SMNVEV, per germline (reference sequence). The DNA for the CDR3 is TGTGCCAGCAGCCGATGGGTCTCGGACAGGGGAGATGGCTACACCTTC. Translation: CASSRWVSDRGDGYTF.

As DNA, the CDR3 is TGTGCCAGTAGCATCGACAGGGGAATATCAAGCTACACCTTC. Amino acid sequence: CASSIDRGISSYTF. The rearrangement joins TRBV19 to TRBJ1-2; 8 bases fit TRBD1. Looked up from germline, CDR1 is LNHDA and CDR2 is SQIVND (reference sequence). The CDR3 contains 14 residues. V was clipped by 6 bases and J by 9 bases; unmatched bases: 12. Full variable domain (outside the CDR3, taken from reference TRBV19 and TRBJ1-2): DGGITQSPKYLFRKEGQNVTLSCEQNLNHDAMYWYRQDPGQGLRLIYYSQIVNDFQKGDIAEGYSVSREKKESFPLTVTSAQKNPTAFYLCASSIDRGISSYTFGSGTRLTVV.

The CDR3 bases are TGTGCCAGCTCACCAAGCGGGCGGAACACTGAAGCTTTCTTT. It is translated as CASSPSGRNTEAFF. The J gene is TRBJ1-1, the V gene TRBV18, with D unclear. Germline values: CDR1 KGHSH, CDR2 LQKENI. This CDR3 has 14 residues. Trimming removed 2 bases at V and 1 base at J, with 8 bases between.

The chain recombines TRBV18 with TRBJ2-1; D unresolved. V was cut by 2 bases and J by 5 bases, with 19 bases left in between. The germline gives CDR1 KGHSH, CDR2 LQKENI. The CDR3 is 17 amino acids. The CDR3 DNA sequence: TGTGCCAGCTCACCATTATCAAGTAATTGGCGCAACAATGAGCAGTTCTTC. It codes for CASSPLSSNWRNNEQFF.

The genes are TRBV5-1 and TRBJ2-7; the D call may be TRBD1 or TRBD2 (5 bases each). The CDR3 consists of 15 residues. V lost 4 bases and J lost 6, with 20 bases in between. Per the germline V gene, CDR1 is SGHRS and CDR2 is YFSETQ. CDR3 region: CASSEAGKSRGEQYF. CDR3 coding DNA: TGCGCCAGCAGCGAAGCCGGGAAATCGAGGGGCGAGCAGTACTTC.

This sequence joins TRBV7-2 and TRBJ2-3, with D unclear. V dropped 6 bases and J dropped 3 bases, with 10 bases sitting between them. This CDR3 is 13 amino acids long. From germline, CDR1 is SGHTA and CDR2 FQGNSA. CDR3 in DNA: TGTGCCAGCAGGTCCGTAGGAACAGATACGCAGTATTTT. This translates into CASRSVGTDTQYF. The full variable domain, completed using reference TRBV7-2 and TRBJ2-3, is GAGVSQSPSNKVTEKGKDVELRCDPISGHTALYWYRQSLGQGLEFLIYFQGNSAPDKSGLPSDRFSAERTGGSVSTLTIQRTQQEDSAVYLCASRSVGTDTQYFGPGTRLTVL.

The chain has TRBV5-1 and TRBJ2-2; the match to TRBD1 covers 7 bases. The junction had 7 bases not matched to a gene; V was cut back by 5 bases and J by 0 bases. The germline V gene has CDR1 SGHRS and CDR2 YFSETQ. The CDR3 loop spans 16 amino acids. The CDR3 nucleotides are TGCGCCAGCAGAACCACCGGGACAGCGAACACCGGGGAGCTGTTTTTT. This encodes CASRTTGTANTGELFF. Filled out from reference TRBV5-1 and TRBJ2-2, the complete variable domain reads KAGVTQTPRYLIKTRGQQVTLSCSPISGHRSVSWYQQTPGQGLQFLFEYFSETQRNKGNFPGRFSGRQFSNSRSEMNVSTLELGDSALYLCASRTTGTANTGELFFGEGSRLTVL.

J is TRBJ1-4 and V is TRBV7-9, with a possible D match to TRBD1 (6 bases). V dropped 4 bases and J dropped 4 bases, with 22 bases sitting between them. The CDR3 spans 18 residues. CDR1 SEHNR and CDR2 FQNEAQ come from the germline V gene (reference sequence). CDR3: CASSSPPDYRENNEKLFF. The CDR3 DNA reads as TGTGCCAGCAGCTCCCCCCCAGACTACAGGGAGAATAATGAAAAACTGTTTTTT.

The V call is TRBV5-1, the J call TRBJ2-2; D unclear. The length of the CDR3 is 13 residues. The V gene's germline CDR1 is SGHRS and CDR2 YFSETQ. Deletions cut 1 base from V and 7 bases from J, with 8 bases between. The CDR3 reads CASSLSSDGELFF. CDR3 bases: TGCGCCAGCAGCTTGAGCTCAGACGGGGAGCTGTTTTTT.

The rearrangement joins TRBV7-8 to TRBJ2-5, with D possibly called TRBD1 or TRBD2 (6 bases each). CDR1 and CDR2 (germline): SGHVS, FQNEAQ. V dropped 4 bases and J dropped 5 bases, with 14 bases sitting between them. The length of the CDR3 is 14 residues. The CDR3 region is CASSSRGVGETQYF. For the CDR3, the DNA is TGTGCCAGCAGCTCTAGGGGGGTTGGGGAGACCCAGTACTTC.

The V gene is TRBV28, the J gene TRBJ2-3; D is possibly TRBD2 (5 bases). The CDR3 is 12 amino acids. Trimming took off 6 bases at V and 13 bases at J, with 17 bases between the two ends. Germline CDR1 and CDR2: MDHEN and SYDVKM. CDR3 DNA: TGTGCCAGCAGCCCCACCGGGGAGTACGAGTATTTT. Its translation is CASSPTGEYEYF.

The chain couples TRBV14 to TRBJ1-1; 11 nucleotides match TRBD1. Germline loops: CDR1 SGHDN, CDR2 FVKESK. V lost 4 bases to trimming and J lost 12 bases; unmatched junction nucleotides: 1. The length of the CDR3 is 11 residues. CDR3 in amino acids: CASSRDRGSFF. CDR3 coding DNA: TGTGCCAGCAGCCGGGACAGGGGGTCTTTCTTT.

Written as DNA, the CDR3 is TGTGCCAGCAGCTTAGGCAAAGGTCTGGGGAGTAGCAATCAGCCCCAGCATTTT. It codes for CASSLGKGLGSSNQPQHF. This sequence joins TRBV7-9 and TRBJ1-5; no clear D gene. Germline CDR1 is SEHNR and CDR2 is FQNEAQ (reference sequence). The CDR3 is 18 residues long. V dropped 1 base and J dropped 0 bases, with 16 bases sitting between them. Full variable domain (missing parts from reference TRBV7-9 and TRBJ1-5): DTGVSQNPRHKITKRGQNVTFRCDPISEHNRLYWYRQTLGQGPEFLTYFQNEAQLEKSRLLSDRFSAERPKGSFSTLEIQRTEQGDSAMYLCASSLGKGLGSSNQPQHFGDGTRLSIL.

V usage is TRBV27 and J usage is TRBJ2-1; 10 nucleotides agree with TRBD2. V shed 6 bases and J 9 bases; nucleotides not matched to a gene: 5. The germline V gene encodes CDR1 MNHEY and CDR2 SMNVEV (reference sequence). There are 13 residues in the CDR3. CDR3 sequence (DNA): TGTGCCAGCAGGGCTAGCGGGAGTCGTGAGCAGTTCTTC. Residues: CASRASGSREQFF.

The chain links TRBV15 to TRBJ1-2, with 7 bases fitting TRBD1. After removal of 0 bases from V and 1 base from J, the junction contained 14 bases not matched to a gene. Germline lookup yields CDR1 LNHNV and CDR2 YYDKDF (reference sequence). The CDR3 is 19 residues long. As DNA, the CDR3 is TGTGCCACCAGCAGAGATTATTTGGCCCGGACAGGACTTAACTATGGCTACACCTTC. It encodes CATSRDYLARTGLNYGYTF.

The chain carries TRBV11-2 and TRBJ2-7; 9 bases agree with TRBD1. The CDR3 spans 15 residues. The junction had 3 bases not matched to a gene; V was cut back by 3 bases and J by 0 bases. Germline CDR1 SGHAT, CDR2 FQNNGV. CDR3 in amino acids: CASSFGTGNSYEQYF. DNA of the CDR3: TGTGCCAGCAGCTTTGGGACAGGGAACTCCTACGAGCAGTACTTC.

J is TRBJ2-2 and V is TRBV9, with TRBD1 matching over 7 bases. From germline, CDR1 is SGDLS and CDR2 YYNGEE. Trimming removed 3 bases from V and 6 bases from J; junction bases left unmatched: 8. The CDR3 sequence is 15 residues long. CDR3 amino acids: CASSATYRGAGELFF. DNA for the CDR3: TGTGCCAGCAGCGCAACCTACAGGGGAGCCGGGGAGCTGTTTTTT.

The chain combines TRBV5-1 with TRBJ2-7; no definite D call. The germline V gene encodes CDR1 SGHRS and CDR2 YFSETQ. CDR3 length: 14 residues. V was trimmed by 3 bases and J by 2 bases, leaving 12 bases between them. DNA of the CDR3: TGCGCCAGCAGCTCCCTCACTACGGCCTACGAGCAGTACTTC. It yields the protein CASSSLTTAYEQYF.

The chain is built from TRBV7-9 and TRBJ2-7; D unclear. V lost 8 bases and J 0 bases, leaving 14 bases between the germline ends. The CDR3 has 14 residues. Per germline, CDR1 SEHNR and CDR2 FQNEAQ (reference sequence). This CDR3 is CASSLLGYSYEQYF. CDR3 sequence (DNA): TGTGCCAGCTCTTTGCTAGGATACTCCTACGAGCAGTACTTC.

CDR3 DNA: TGTGCCAGCAGCCAACTCGGTTGGGGGAGTCAGCCCCAGCATTTT. The encoded protein is CASSQLGWGSQPQHF. The gene calls are TRBV7-2 and TRBJ1-5, with TRBD1 as a possible D gene (5 bases). The CDR3 runs to 15 residues. V lost 5 bases and J lost 6, with 17 bases in between. Germline lookup yields CDR1 SGHTA and CDR2 FQGNSA.

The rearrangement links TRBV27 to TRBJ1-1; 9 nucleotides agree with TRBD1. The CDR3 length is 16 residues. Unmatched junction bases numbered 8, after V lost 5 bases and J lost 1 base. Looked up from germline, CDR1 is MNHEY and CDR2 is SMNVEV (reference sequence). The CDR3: CASSRRQGDRNTEAFF. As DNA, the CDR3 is TGTGCCAGCAGTAGACGACAGGGGGATCGGAACACTGAAGCTTTCTTT.